The 12 T cell receptor beta chains listed next were all sequenced from one sample in a study of T cells in Graves' hyperthyroidism and ophthalmopathy. RNA transcripts provided the source from which TCR beta CDR3 regions were amplified. The TCR CDR3 first-round RT-PCR relied on the HTBI primer set. Using its own MiXCR run on the multiplex PCR reads, TCRdb lists one record per CDR3 protein. The sample holds 370,000 or so distinct CDR3 sequences, around a sixth seen once. The sequenced sample consisted of blood. The source of these receptors is a woman aged 18-29 years with Graves' hyperthyroidism that later progressed to Graves' ophthalmopathy.

This clonotype occurred a few times. CDR3 nucleotide sequence: TGCAGCGTTCAGCGCGGCTCTACCCAAGAGACCCAGTACTTC. Protein sequence: CSVQRGSTQETQYF. V is TRBV29-1 and J is TRBJ2-5; D ambiguous. The CDR3 consists of 14 residues. V lost 5 bases to trimming and J lost 1 base, with 14 bases between them. The germline V gene encodes CDR1 SQVTM and CDR2 ANQGSEA.

The table lists this clonotype with many counts. V and J are TRBV12-3 or TRBV12-4 and TRBJ1-1; perhaps TRBD1 as D (5 bases). V was pared by 3 bases and J by 8 bases, with 13 bases between. This CDR3 contains 13 residues. The CDR3, as DNA: TGTGCCAGCAGTTTTGGGGACTCAAAGGAAGCTTTCTTT. It encodes CASSFGDSKEAFF.

This clonotype has only a few counts. V gene TRBV6-1 combines with J gene TRBJ2-1; 9 nucleotides match TRBD1. Germline loops: CDR1 MNHNS, CDR2 SASEGT. CDR3 size: 14 residues. V trimming: 7 bases; J trimming: 7 bases; junction bases outside the gene matches: 8. The CDR3 is CASTPLTGGNEQFF. Written as DNA, the CDR3 is TGTGCCAGCACCCCTCTGACAGGGGGTAATGAGCAGTTCTTC.

This clonotype was recorded at least ten times. V gene TRBV28 combines with J gene TRBJ2-7, with D possibly being TRBD2 (5 bases). Germline values: CDR1 MDHEN, CDR2 SYDVKM. CDR3 length equals 13 residues. Trimming removed 3 bases at V and 3 bases at J, with 9 bases between. CDR3 sequence (DNA): TGTGCCAGCAGTTTTTTAGGGAGCTACGAGCAGTACTTC. Translated, it gives CASSFLGSYEQYF.

This clonotype was seen a handful of times. This rearrangement joins TRBV7-9 to TRBJ2-2; TRBD2 is a possible D gene (5 bases). The V gene's germline CDR1 is SEHNR and CDR2 FQNEAQ (reference sequence). V shed 1 base and J shed 2 bases, with 8 bases lying between them. The CDR3 loop spans 15 amino acids. CDR3 in DNA: TGTGCCAGCAGCTTAGAAGGGAGTAACACCGGGGAGCTGTTTTTT. Encoded protein: CASSLEGSNTGELFF.

In the case of this clonotype: Germline and junction disagree at one end, which may indicate a read error. V and J are TRBV7-2 and TRBJ1-2; 8 bases agree with TRBD1. The CDR3 is 15 residues long. The germline V gene encodes CDR1 SGHTA and CDR2 FQGNSA. The CDR3 bases are TGTACCGGCAGCTTAGATTTCCAGGGGGCGGGCGGCTACACCTTC. Translated, it gives CTGSLDFQGAGGYTF.

The chain is built from TRBV4-1 and TRBJ1-6, with unresolved D. Germline-derived CDR1 and CDR2 are MGHRA and YSYEKL. V lost 0 bases, J lost 8 bases, and 8 bases lay in between. CDR3 length: 14 amino acids. The CDR3 is CASSQDRAYSPLHF. For the CDR3, the DNA is TGCGCCAGCAGCCAAGATAGGGCGTATTCACCCCTCCACTTT.

This clonotype appeared a few times. This chain joins TRBV20-1 and TRBJ2-1; 7 nucleotides line up with TRBD2. The germline V gene has CDR1 DFQATT and CDR2 SNEGSKA (reference sequence). The junction had 6 bases not matched to a gene; V was cut back by 1 base and J by 3 bases. The CDR3 contains 15 residues. The CDR3 reads CSARAGAGNYNEQFF. The CDR3 nucleotides read TGCAGTGCTAGAGCCGGAGCGGGGAACTACAATGAGCAGTTCTTC.

The chain has TRBV5-1 and TRBJ2-2; 7 bases line up with TRBD2. Germline CDR1 and CDR2: SGHRS and YFSETQ. The CDR3 extends over 16 amino acids. V was pared by 4 bases and J by 1 base, with 7 bases of the junction left unmatched. Written as DNA, the CDR3 is TGCGCCAGCAGCACCTCGACTAGCTGGAACACCGGGGAGCTGTTTTTT. The encoded protein is CASSTSTSWNTGELFF.

This clonotype was observed many times. This chain links TRBV7-9 with TRBJ2-1; D tentatively fits TRBD1 or TRBD2 (5 bases each). Germline V gives CDR1 SEHNR, CDR2 FQNEAQ (reference sequence). The CDR3 extends over 13 amino acids. The V gene lost 3 bases and the J gene lost 9 bases, with 12 bases spanning the gap. This CDR3 is CASSFPQGAEQFF. The CDR3 region has the DNA TGTGCCAGCAGCTTCCCCCAGGGAGCTGAGCAGTTCTTC.

This clonotype showed up many times. This chain joins TRBV20-1 and TRBJ2-4; D uncertain. Germline CDR1 DFQATT, CDR2 SNEGSKA (reference sequence). The CDR3 length is 14 residues. Between the trimmed V and J ends, which lost 0 bases and 0 bases, there was a span of 6 bases. Here the CDR3 reads CSARETLAKNIQYF. The CDR3 DNA is TGCAGTGCTAGAGAAACCCTAGCCAAAAACATTCAGTACTTC.

In its sample, this clonotype was seen many times. The V and J genes are TRBV20-1 and TRBJ2-5; perhaps TRBD2 as D (5 bases). The CDR3 sequence is 12 residues long. Germline CDR1 and CDR2: DFQATT and SNEGSKA (reference sequence). The V and J ends lost 4 bases and 3 bases respectively, with 9 bases between them. The CDR3, as DNA: TGCAGTGCTATCGTCGGGAAAGAGACCCAGTACTTC. The encoded protein is CSAIVGKETQYF.